The sequence of this T cell receptor beta chain was determined in a study of response to subunit inactivated influenza vaccine. A note on this clonotype: Its antigen is currently unknown.

Whole-study findings and limits: Authors proposed each seasonal influenza vaccination draws in few new T cells.

Germline assignment: CDR1 LGHNA and CDR2 YNFKEQ. CDR3 size: 16 residues. The V and J ends lost 3 bases and 9 bases, in that order; junction bases with no gene match: 12. TCRdb recomputed calls from the RT-PCR reads with MiXCR, one row per CDR3 protein. Of 400,000 to 650,000 distinct CDR3 sequences in the sample, less than 7.5% are singletons; the top ten hold around 12%. The chain employs TRBV4-2 and TRBJ1-5; TRBD1 aligns across 9 bases. This receptor was identified in a man in his fifties or sixties who received an inactivated influenza vaccine. The source material was PBMCs from blood, sampled about 23 months after vaccination. CDR3 amino acids: CASSHQGQGGGWPQHF. CDR3 in DNA: TGTGCCAGCAGCCATCAGGGACAGGGTGGAGGTTGGCCCCAGCATTTT.